This record looks at one T cell receptor (beta chain) sequence and its context. Its antigen is unknown. PCR employed 60 Vbeta and 13 Jbeta primers. The protocol was immunoSEQ multiplex PCR, while the TCRdb copy is restricted to in-frame clones and leaves out a portion. The sample holds 250,000 to 350,000 clones, more than 80% seen once. The germline gives CDR1 SGDLS, CDR2 YYNGEE. The CDR3 spans 16 residues. V shed 0 bases, J shed 3 bases, and the junction held 5 bases outside the gene matches. This record belongs to a study of cytomegalovirus exposure and HLA in healthy donors. Background on the study: In an early release, HLA-typed donors contributed tens of millions of unique TCR sequences. Study conclusions and caveats: Sequencing likely caused a cluster of highly shared sequence variants. Most of the CMV-associated TCR beta chains (in a later analysis) appeared to be HLA-restricted. By HLA locus, TCR association rates varied in a later analysis, with DRB1 showing the most and HLA-C the fewest.

The clonotype originates from a man in his forties in good health and CMV-seropositive. The sample taken for sequencing was PBMCs. This rearrangement joins TRBV9 to TRBJ2-2; 7 bases are shared with TRBD2. The CDR3 loop reads CASSVVGRADTGELFF. DNA of the CDR3: TGTGCCAGCAGCGTAGTTGGGAGGGCCGACACCGGGGAGCTGTTTTTT.